The next 7 T cell receptor beta chains were all read from a single sample in a study of blood T cell repertoires in COVID-19. The protocol was immunoSEQ multiplex PCR, while the TCRdb copy is restricted to in-frame clones and leaves out a portion. The sample consists of fewer than 200,000 clones, under 90% of them appearing once. Material: PBMCs or T cells enriched from blood (not recorded which). The receptors were sampled from a man in his sixties who had recovered from COVID-19.

This chain uses TRBV27 with TRBJ1-5; D might be TRBD1 (5 bases). V was clipped by 5 bases and J by 4 bases, with 12 bases between them. The CDR3 runs 14 residues. Germline V gives CDR1 MNHEY, CDR2 SMNVEV (reference sequence). The CDR3 bases are TGTGCCAGCAGTCCTGCAGGGCATAATCAGCCCCAGCATTTT. Translating it yields CASSPAGHNQPQHF.

The chain couples TRBV14 to TRBJ2-7; 7 bases are a match to TRBD1. Germline CDR1 reads SGHDN; CDR2 reads FVKESK. CDR3 length: 13 amino acids. V gave up 2 bases and J gave up 7 bases; unmatched junction bases: 5. The CDR3 here is CASSQLDRAEQYF. The CDR3 DNA is TGTGCCAGCAGCCAATTAGACAGGGCAGAGCAGTACTTC.

The rearrangement joins TRBV19 to TRBJ1-4; no firm D call. This CDR3 comprises 14 residues. The V gene lost 5 bases and the J gene lost 6 bases, with 13 bases spanning the gap. CDR1 is LNHDA, CDR2 SQIVND, per germline (reference sequence). The CDR3 bases are TGTGCCAGTAGTTCACGGTCCTCTGATGAAAAACTGTTTTTT. This translates into CASSSRSSDEKLFF.

The chain combines TRBV2 with TRBJ2-7, with D perhaps matching TRBD1 (5 bases). The V end lost 2 bases, the J end lost 6 bases, and 8 bases lay between the germline ends. Looked up from germline, CDR1 is SNHLY and CDR2 is FYNNEI. This CDR3 contains 12 residues. CDR3 sequence (DNA): TGTGCCAGCAGTGAACCAGGGCCCGAGCAGTACTTC. Its protein product is CASSEPGPEQYF.

J is TRBJ1-5 and V is TRBV6-1; D may be TRBD1 (5 bases). Germline V gives CDR1 MNHNS, CDR2 SASEGT. This CDR3 comprises 18 residues. Trimming left V 1 base short and J 1 base short, with 17 bases between. The CDR3 DNA sequence: TGTGCCAGCAGTGAAGTCGGCGGGGGGGTAGGGAGCAATCAGCCCCAGCATTTT. It codes for CASSEVGGGVGSNQPQHF.

The V call is TRBV28, the J call TRBJ2-2; the D gene is possibly TRBD2 (5 bases). The germline CDR1 and CDR2 sequences are MDHEN and SYDVKM. V was cut by 10 bases and J by 5 bases, with 8 bases left in between. This CDR3 region has 11 residues. The CDR3 coding sequence is TGTGCCACTACGGGGACCGGGGAGCTGTTTTTT. It yields the protein CATTGTGELFF.

The chain joins TRBV19 to TRBJ2-6; 7 positions match TRBD1. The CDR3 is 19 residues long. Germline V gene sequence: CDR1 LNHDA, CDR2 SQIVND (reference sequence). Germline trimming cut 5 bases from V and 0 bases from J; bases unmatched to any gene: 13. Written as DNA, the CDR3 is TGTGCCAGTAGTGCAGCGGTGGGACAGAGGGGCTCTGGGGCCAACGTCCTGACTTTC. Translated: CASSAAVGQRGSGANVLTF.